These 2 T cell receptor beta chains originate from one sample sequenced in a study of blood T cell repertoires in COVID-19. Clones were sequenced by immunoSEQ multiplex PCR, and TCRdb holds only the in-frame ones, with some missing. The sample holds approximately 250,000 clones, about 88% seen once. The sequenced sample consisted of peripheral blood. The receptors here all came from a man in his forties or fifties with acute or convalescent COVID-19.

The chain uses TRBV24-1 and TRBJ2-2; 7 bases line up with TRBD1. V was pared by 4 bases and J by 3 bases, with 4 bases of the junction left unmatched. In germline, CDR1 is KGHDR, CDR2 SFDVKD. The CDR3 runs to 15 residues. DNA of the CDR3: TGTGCCACCAGTGACGGGGACAGAGACACCGGGGAGCTGTTTTTT. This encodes CATSDGDRDTGELFF.

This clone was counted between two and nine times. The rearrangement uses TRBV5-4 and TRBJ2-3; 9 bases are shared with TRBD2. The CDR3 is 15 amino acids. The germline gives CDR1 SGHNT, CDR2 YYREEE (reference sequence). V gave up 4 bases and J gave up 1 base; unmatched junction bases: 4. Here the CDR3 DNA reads TGTGCCAGCAGCCAAATAGCGGGGGGCACAGATACGCAGTATTTT. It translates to CASSQIAGGTDTQYF.